The next 32 T cell receptor beta chains were all read from a single sample in a study of OX40 agonist ivuxolimab in advanced cancers. Data came from immunoSEQ multiplex PCR; TCRdb stores just in-frame clones and leaves some out. Seen here are under 90,000 clones, over 85% observed once, and the top ten hold less than 3%. The sample here was CD4+ or CD8+ T cells sorted from blood, taken in a trial of the OX40 agonist ivuxolimab. The receptors were gathered from an adult with an advanced solid tumor such as melanoma, head and neck, liver or kidney cancer.

The gene calls are TRBV21-1 and TRBJ2-1; the table's D gene call, TRBD2, was not cross checked with the DNA. TRBV21-1 is given as a pseudogene. The CDR3 contains 17 residues. CDR3: CASSGRLAGGVYNEQFF. The CDR3 DNA reads as TGTGCCAGCAGCGGCCGACTAGCGGGAGGAGTCTACAATGAGCAGTTCTTC.

This chain links TRBV4-1 with TRBJ2-2; D is uncertain. Germline lookup yields CDR1 MGHRA and CDR2 YSYEKL. CDR3 length: 16 amino acids. V gave up 1 base and J gave up 3 bases, with 12 bases separating them. The CDR3 loop is CASSQAWSLYTGELFF. CDR3 coding DNA: TGCGCCAGCAGCCAAGCATGGAGTCTATACACCGGGGAGCTGTTTTTT.

The chain recombines TRBV4-1 with TRBJ2-5; D is ambiguous. Trimming took off 3 bases at V and 4 bases at J, with 24 bases between the two ends. This CDR3 is built from 18 residues. The V gene's germline CDR1 is MGHRA and CDR2 YSYEKL. The CDR3 reads CASSHTDLGMVRLETQYF. CDR3 coding DNA: TGCGCCAGCAGCCATACTGATTTGGGAATGGTTCGTCTAGAGACCCAGTACTTC.

The V gene is TRBV5-1, the J gene TRBJ1-6; maybe TRBD1 (6 bases). The V gene lost 4 bases and the J gene lost 10 bases, with 18 bases spanning the gap. The CDR3 sequence is 15 residues long. The germline V gene encodes CDR1 SGHRS and CDR2 YFSETQ. DNA of the CDR3: TGCGCCAGCAGCCCCCTAGGGGGGGAGGACTCACCCCTCCACTTT. This gives the protein CASSPLGGEDSPLHF.

The chain carries TRBV6-5 and TRBJ1-4; weak D call: TRBD1 (5 bases). The CDR3 totals 14 residues. With 2 bases removed from V and 8 bases from J, the gap between germline ends came to 12 bases. The V gene's germline CDR1 is MNHEY and CDR2 SVGAGI. The CDR3 DNA follows: TGTGCCAGCAGTTACGGGGGTAGGATCGAAAAACTGTTTTTT. Translating gives CASSYGGRIEKLFF.

The rearrangement links TRBV7-2 to TRBJ2-1; D gene ambiguous. The CDR3 loop spans 11 amino acids. V was pared by 5 bases and J by 9 bases, with 8 bases between. CDR1 and CDR2 (germline): SGHTA, FQGNSA. The CDR3 loop reads CASSRLGEQFF. The CDR3 DNA follows: TGTGCCAGCAGCCGCCTGGGTGAGCAGTTCTTC.

This rearrangement joins TRBV15 to TRBJ1-5, with D maybe TRBD1 (5 bases). With 1 base removed from V and 6 bases from J, the gap between germline ends came to 10 bases. Germline V CDR1 and CDR2: LNHNV, YYDKDF (reference sequence). This CDR3 spans 14 amino acids. In DNA form, the CDR3 reads TGTGCCACCAGCAGAGGATCCGGGACTCAGCCCCAGCATTTT. It specifies CATSRGSGTQPQHF.

The rearrangement joins TRBV19 to TRBJ2-7, with D tentatively TRBD2 (7 bases). Trimming removed 6 bases from V and 0 bases from J, with 18 bases in between. Per the germline V gene, CDR1 is LNHDA and CDR2 is SQIVND (reference sequence). There are 16 residues in the CDR3. The CDR3 sequence: CASSPRGRGGSYEQYF. CDR3 coding DNA: TGTGCCAGTAGCCCTAGGGGAAGGGGGGGCTCCTACGAGCAGTACTTC.

J is TRBJ1-3 and V is TRBV30, with D unclear. V gave up 5 bases and J gave up 5 bases, with 7 bases separating them. The CDR3 has 11 amino acids. CDR1 and CDR2 (germline): GTSNPN, SVGIG (reference sequence). For the CDR3, the DNA is TGTGCCTGGGGCGGGAGAAACACCATATATTTT. This gives the protein CAWGGRNTIYF.

The genes are TRBV6-5 and TRBJ2-4, with D possibly TRBD2 on 6 matching bases. Trimming removed 5 bases at V and 2 bases at J, with 13 bases between. This CDR3 spans 15 amino acids. Germline V gene data show CDR1 as MNHEY and CDR2 as SVGAGI. In DNA form, the CDR3 reads TGTGCCAGCAGTGGGTTCAGCGGGTCCAAAAACATTCAGTACTTC. This encodes CASSGFSGSKNIQYF.

This clone was seen a single time. The chain combines TRBV11-3 with TRBJ2-3, with TRBD2 matching over 10 bases. In germline, CDR1 is SGHNT, CDR2 YENEEA. The CDR3 has 16 amino acids. V shed 5 bases and J 5 bases; nucleotides not matched to a gene: 10. This CDR3 reads CASSASGRAGGDTQYF. The CDR3 bases are TGTGCCAGCAGCGCCAGCGGGAGGGCCGGGGGAGATACGCAGTATTTT.

The rearrangement links TRBV7-9 to TRBJ1-2; D may be TRBD1 (5 bases). Trimming removed 8 bases from V and 6 bases from J, with 16 bases in between. This CDR3 contains 13 residues. Germline V gene lookup returns CDR1 SEHNR and CDR2 FQNEAQ (reference sequence). The CDR3 bases are TGTGCCAGCGGCCCTAGGGGATCCCATGGCTACACCTTC. This gives the protein CASGPRGSHGYTF.

The chain carries TRBV19 and TRBJ2-7; D may be TRBD1 or TRBD2 (5 bases each). Deletions cut 9 bases from V and 0 bases from J, with 15 bases between. This CDR3 region has 14 residues. The germline V gene encodes CDR1 LNHDA and CDR2 SQIVND (reference sequence). Written as DNA, the CDR3 is TGTGCCAGCGAGATCACAGGAGGCTCCTACGAGCAGTACTTC. This codes for CASEITGGSYEQYF.

The chain carries TRBV13 and TRBJ1-2; D ambiguous. The V end was cut by 4 bases, the J end by 6 bases, with 9 bases between. CDR1 PRHDT and CDR2 FYEKMQ come from the germline V gene (reference sequence). The CDR3 contains 12 residues. The CDR3 DNA follows: TGTGCCAGCAGCTGGTCTACTGATGGCTACACCTTC. Translating it yields CASSWSTDGYTF. The full variable domain, with the rest looked up from reference TRBV13 and TRBJ1-2, is AAGVIQSPRHLIKEKRETATLKCYPIPRHDTVYWYQQGPGQDPQFLISFYEKMQSDKGSIPDRFSAQQFSDYHSELNMSSLELGDSALYFCASSWSTDGYTFGSGTRLTVV.

The V gene is TRBV2, the J gene TRBJ1-1; 10 bases align to TRBD1. With 4 bases clipped from V and 11 bases from J, the junction kept 22 bases outside the gene matches. Germline values: CDR1 SNHLY, CDR2 FYNNEI. The CDR3 is 18 amino acids. The CDR3, as DNA: TGTGCCAGCAGTGTGAGAGGGTTTACGGGACAGGGGCTTCTGAGGGCTTTCTTT. Encoded protein: CASSVRGFTGQGLLRAFF. Filled out from reference TRBV2 and TRBJ1-1, the complete variable domain reads EPEVTQTPSHQVTQMGQEVILRCVPISNHLYFYWYRQILGQKVEFLVSFYNNEISEKSEIFDDQFSVERPDGSNFTLKIRSTKLEDSAMYFCASSVRGFTGQGLLRAFFGQGTRLTVV.

This chain connects TRBV5-1 to TRBJ2-5; D uncertain. V lost 0 bases, J lost 2 bases, and 11 bases lay in between. The V gene's germline CDR1 is SGHRS and CDR2 YFSETQ. The CDR3 is made up of 15 amino acids. The CDR3 is CASSLAGMTQETQYF. CDR3 in DNA: TGCGCCAGCAGCTTGGCCGGAATGACACAAGAGACCCAGTACTTC.

The gene calls are TRBV11-2 and TRBJ1-2, with unresolved D. Germline CDR1 and CDR2: SGHAT and FQNNGV. This CDR3 comprises 14 residues. Trimming pared 0 bases from V and 6 bases from J, leaving 11 bases between. The CDR3: CASSLDSSWNGYTF. CDR3 in DNA: TGTGCCAGCAGCTTAGACTCGAGCTGGAATGGCTACACCTTC.

The chain uses TRBV7-9 and TRBJ1-1; 7 bases fit TRBD1. Per the germline V gene, CDR1 is SEHNR and CDR2 is FQNEAQ (reference sequence). CDR3 length: 13 amino acids. The J segment lost 10 bases and the V segment lost 5 bases, leaving 10 bases of the junction unmatched. The CDR3 sequence: CASSVRGDRSAFF. DNA for the CDR3: TGTGCCAGCAGCGTAAGGGGGGACAGATCAGCTTTCTTT.

The gene calls are TRBV11-2 and TRBJ2-5; TRBD2 is a possible D gene (6 bases). The V gene's germline CDR1 is SGHAT and CDR2 FQNNGV. The CDR3 extends over 14 amino acids. Trimming stripped 3 bases from V and 1 base from J, with 9 bases between. The CDR3 DNA is TGTGCCAGCAGCTTCAACGGGGGCCAAGAGACCCAGTACTTC. This codes for CASSFNGGQETQYF.

The chain employs TRBV11-2 and TRBJ2-1; 11 bases fit TRBD2. Germline V CDR1 and CDR2: SGHAT, FQNNGV. This CDR3 spans 15 amino acids. J gave up 9 bases and V 4 bases, and 8 bases lay outside the gene matches. CDR3 nucleotide sequence: TGTGCCAGCAGCTACGACTTAGCGGGGGGGCGTGAGCAGTTCTTC. Encoded protein: CASSYDLAGGREQFF.

The chain recombines TRBV14 with TRBJ2-2; 12 bases map to TRBD2. Germline CDR1 is SGHDN and CDR2 is FVKESK. Trimming removed 1 base from V and 9 bases from J; junction bases left unmatched: 12. CDR3 length equals 18 residues. The CDR3, as DNA: TGTGCCAGCAGCCAAGGGCGCGGACTAGCGGGGTTCCACCGGGAGCTGTTTTTT. As protein: CASSQGRGLAGFHRELFF.

This clone was found a few times. V and J are TRBV28 and TRBJ1-2; weak D call: TRBD1 (6 bases). Trimming took off 6 bases at V and 14 bases at J, with 19 bases between the two ends. CDR3 size: 12 residues. Germline V lookup: CDR1 MDHEN, CDR2 SYDVKM. CDR3 residues: CASSSMGGGGTF. In DNA, the CDR3 is TGTGCCAGCAGCTCGATGGGGGGCGGGGGAACCTTC.

This clone was observed once. The genes are TRBV5-8 and TRBJ2-1; the D is unclear. Looked up from germline, CDR1 is SGHTS and CDR2 is YDEGEE. The V gene lost 2 bases and the J gene lost 3 bases, with 9 bases spanning the gap. The CDR3 runs to 14 residues. This CDR3 reads CASSFERYYNEQFF. CDR3 in DNA: TGTGCCAGCAGCTTCGAACGGTACTACAATGAGCAGTTCTTC.

This clone turned up a few times. The rearrangement joins TRBV19 to TRBJ1-3, with D hard to call. Trimming took 3 bases from V and 2 from J, leaving 14 bases between them. CDR3 length equals 16 residues. Germline-derived CDR1 and CDR2 are LNHDA and SQIVND (reference sequence). The CDR3 reads CASSITVRPPGNTIYF. DNA for the CDR3: TGTGCCAGTAGTATTACAGTGCGTCCCCCTGGAAACACCATATATTTT.

The rearrangement joins TRBV5-1 to TRBJ2-5; D gene uncertain. The CDR3 covers 13 residues. V dropped 0 bases and J dropped 3 bases, with 6 bases sitting between them. The germline gives CDR1 SGHRS, CDR2 YFSETQ. The CDR3: CASSLDYKETQYF. The CDR3 DNA reads TGCGCCAGCAGCTTGGACTATAAAGAGACCCAGTACTTC.

The genes are TRBV4-1 and TRBJ1-1; possible D gene TRBD1, 5 bases. Per the germline V gene, CDR1 is MGHRA and CDR2 is YSYEKL. This CDR3 is built from 16 residues. The V end lost 0 bases, the J end lost 2 bases, and 13 bases lay between the germline ends. CDR3 nucleotide sequence: TGCGCCAGCAGCCAAGATGAGAGGCAGGGCAACACTGAAGCTTTCTTT. Residues: CASSQDERQGNTEAFF.

This clone turned up a few times. This chain links TRBV18 with TRBJ1-2, with 7 bases fitting TRBD1. Germline-derived CDR1 and CDR2 are KGHSH and LQKENI. The CDR3 has 15 residues. The trim removed 1 base at V and 0 bases at J, leaving 2 bases unmatched. The CDR3 protein is CASSPRDRANYGYTF. CDR3 nucleotides: TGTGCCAGCTCACCACGGGACAGAGCTAACTATGGCTACACCTTC.

The chain recombines TRBV12-1 with TRBJ1-2. TRBV12-1 is annotated as a pseudogene. The CDR3 loop spans 14 amino acids. CDR3 DNA: TGTGCCAGCAACCGACGGGTCTCGAGAGGAGGCTACACCTTC. It specifies CASNRRVSRGGYTF.

V and J are TRBV29-1 and TRBJ2-1, with TRBD2 as a possible D gene (8 bases). Germline CDR1 is SQVTM and CDR2 is ANQGSEA. Trimming left V 6 bases short and J 0 bases short, with 15 bases between. The CDR3 sequence is 15 residues long. In DNA form, the CDR3 reads TGCAGCGTCCCGACAGGGACTAGCTCCTACAATGAGCAGTTCTTC. This codes for CSVPTGTSSYNEQFF.

This clone was observed a few times. The CDR3 region has the DNA TGTGCCATCAGTGCTTCCGGGACACCTAATCGGGGCTACACCTTC. It yields the protein CAISASGTPNRGYTF. V gene TRBV10-3 combines with J gene TRBJ1-2; possibly TRBD1 for D (6 bases). Trimming removed 4 bases at V and 8 bases at J, with 20 bases between. The length of the CDR3 is 15 residues. CDR1 is ENHRY and CDR2 is SYGVKD in the germline V gene.

This clone was seen just once. V usage is TRBV27 and J usage is TRBJ2-7; possible D gene TRBD1, 6 bases. V was pared by 2 bases and J by 4 bases, with 18 bases between. Germline CDR1 reads MNHEY; CDR2 reads SMNVEV (reference sequence). This CDR3 has 16 residues. The CDR3 coding sequence is TGTGCCAGCAGTTTAATCCCCCAGGGGATAGTTTACGAGCAGTACTTC. As protein: CASSLIPQGIVYEQYF.

A single count supports this clone. The chain has TRBV7-2 and TRBJ1-2; D ambiguous. Trimming stripped 8 bases from V and 4 bases from J, with 11 bases between. The germline V gene has CDR1 SGHTA and CDR2 FQGNSA. The CDR3 is 12 residues long. DNA of the CDR3: TGTGCCAGCGGGTACTCGAGCTATGGCTACACCTTC. The encoded protein is CASGYSSYGYTF. The full variable domain, its missing parts supplied by reference TRBV7-2 and TRBJ1-2, is GAGVSQSPSNKVTEKGKDVELRCDPISGHTALYWYRQSLGQGLEFLIYFQGNSAPDKSGLPSDRFSAERTGGSVSTLTIQRTQQEDSAVYLCASGYSSYGYTFGSGTRLTVV.